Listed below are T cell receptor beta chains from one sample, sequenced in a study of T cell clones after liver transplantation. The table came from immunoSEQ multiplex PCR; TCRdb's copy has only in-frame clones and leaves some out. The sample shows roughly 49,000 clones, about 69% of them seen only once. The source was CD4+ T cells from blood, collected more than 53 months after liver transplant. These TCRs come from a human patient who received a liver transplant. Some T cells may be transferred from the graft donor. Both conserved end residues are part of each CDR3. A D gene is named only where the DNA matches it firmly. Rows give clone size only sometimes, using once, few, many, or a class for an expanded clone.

cdr3_nt: TGTGCCAGCAGTATCCCAGGGGTTTCTAATGAAAAACTGTTTTTT
cdr3_aa: CASSIPGVSNEKLFF
j_call: TRBJ1-4
d_call: NA
v_call: TRBV28
clone_size: NA

cdr3_nt: TGTGCCAGTAGTATAGACAGGACCTCCTCCTACGAGCAGTACTTC
cdr3_aa: CASSIDRTSSYEQYF
j_call: TRBJ2-7
d_call: NA
v_call: TRBV19
clone_size: NA

cdr3_nt: TGTGCCAGCAGTTTATCCCGGGACAGGGTCGATAGCTCCTACAATGAGCAGTTCTTC
cdr3_aa: CASSLSRDRVDSSYNEQFF
j_call: TRBJ2-1
d_call: TRBD1
v_call: TRBV28
clone_size: few

cdr3_nt: TGTGCCAGCAGCTTTGACAGGACCTACGAGCAGTACTTC
cdr3_aa: CASSFDRTYEQYF
j_call: TRBJ2-7
d_call: NA
v_call: TRBV7-8
clone_size: NA

cdr3_nt: TGTGCCAGCAGCCCAATCCCTTTAGGGACAGGGAAAGAAAAACTGTTTTTT
cdr3_aa: CASSPIPLGTGKEKLFF
j_call: TRBJ1-4
d_call: TRBD1
v_call: TRBV2
clone_size: NA

cdr3_nt: TGTGCCAGAAGCGTAGGACGGGTATCTTTGAACTCTGGAAACACCATATATTTT
cdr3_aa: CARSVGRVSLNSGNTIYF
j_call: TRBJ1-3
d_call: NA
v_call: TRBV5-3
clone_size: NA

cdr3_nt: TGTGCCTCACGACAGGGGGCGTTGAACACTGAAGCTTTCTTT
cdr3_aa: CASRQGALNTEAFF
j_call: TRBJ1-1
d_call: TRBD1
v_call: TRBV30
clone_size: NA

cdr3_nt: TGTGCCAGCAGCGATTACAATGAGCAGTTCTTC
cdr3_aa: CASSDYNEQFF
j_call: TRBJ2-1
d_call: NA
v_call: TRBV5-8
clone_size: NA

cdr3_nt: TGTGCCAGCACCTACCCCCCCTTCACCTTC
cdr3_aa: CASTYPPFTF
j_call: TRBJ1-2
d_call: NA
v_call: TRBV27
clone_size: NA

cdr3_nt: TGTGCCAGCAGCGTGGGGACAGGGGGGACCCAGTACTTC
cdr3_aa: CASSVGTGGTQYF
j_call: TRBJ2-5
d_call: TRBD1
v_call: TRBV9
clone_size: NA

cdr3_nt: TGTGCCAGCAGCCGGGACAGAAACTATGGCTACACCTTC
cdr3_aa: CASSRDRNYGYTF
j_call: TRBJ1-2
d_call: TRBD1
v_call: TRBV6-4
clone_size: NA

cdr3_nt: TGTGCCAGCAGCGTAGTAGGGGGGCCAGAGACCCAGTACTTC
cdr3_aa: CASSVVGGPETQYF
j_call: TRBJ2-5
d_call: NA
v_call: TRBV9
clone_size: NA

cdr3_nt: TGTGCCAGCAGCCGAGGGGCAGGGGGATACGAGCAGTACTTC
cdr3_aa: CASSRGAGGYEQYF
j_call: TRBJ2-7
d_call: TRBD1
v_call: TRBV7-9
clone_size: NA

cdr3_nt: TGTGCCAGCAGTGAATATAGGGCGGGAGGAATCGGCTACACCTTC
cdr3_aa: CASSEYRAGGIGYTF
j_call: TRBJ1-2
d_call: NA
v_call: TRBV25-1
clone_size: many

cdr3_nt: TGTGCCAGCAGCTTGGTTTCCCTTGAGGGAAAACTGTTTTTT
cdr3_aa: CASSLVSLEGKLFF
j_call: TRBJ1-4
d_call: NA
v_call: TRBV5-4
clone_size: NA

cdr3_nt: TGTGCCAGCAGCTTGGCAGGCAGGGCCTTTAATGAAAAACTGTTTTTT
cdr3_aa: CASSLAGRAFNEKLFF
j_call: TRBJ1-4
d_call: NA
v_call: TRBV5-6
clone_size: NA

cdr3_nt: TGTGCCAGCAGTGGAGGGGGCTGGGGCACTGAAGCTTTCTTT
cdr3_aa: CASSGGGWGTEAFF
j_call: TRBJ1-1
d_call: TRBD1
v_call: TRBV6-6
clone_size: NA

cdr3_nt: TGTGCCAGCAGTTATGGAGTGGGGAGTGAAAAACTGTTTTTT
cdr3_aa: CASSYGVGSEKLFF
j_call: TRBJ1-4
d_call: NA
v_call: TRBV6-5
clone_size: NA

cdr3_nt: TGTGCCAGCAGCTTCGTAGTCTCTGGGGCCAACGTCCTGACTTTC
cdr3_aa: CASSFVVSGANVLTF
j_call: TRBJ2-6
d_call: NA
v_call: TRBV7-9
clone_size: NA

cdr3_nt: TGTGCCAGCAGCCGGGACAGGGTATCCTACAATGAGCAGTTCTTC
cdr3_aa: CASSRDRVSYNEQFF
j_call: TRBJ2-1
d_call: TRBD1
v_call: TRBV6-1
clone_size: few

cdr3_nt: TGTGCCAGCAGCTTAGGGTCGGTCAATGAAAAACTGTTTTTT
cdr3_aa: CASSLGSVNEKLFF
j_call: TRBJ1-4
d_call: NA
v_call: TRBV7-6
clone_size: NA

cdr3_nt: TGTGCCAGCAAGGGACTAGACACTCTTAGCACAGATACGCAGTATTTT
cdr3_aa: CASKGLDTLSTDTQYF
j_call: TRBJ2-3
d_call: TRBD2
v_call: TRBV2
clone_size: NA

cdr3_nt: TGTGCCAGCAGCTTAAACATAAACTCCTACGAGCAGTACTTC
cdr3_aa: CASSLNINSYEQYF
j_call: TRBJ2-7
d_call: NA
v_call: TRBV7-9
clone_size: NA

cdr3_nt: TGTGCCAGCAGTTCTCCCACTGGAAACACCATATATTTT
cdr3_aa: CASSSPTGNTIYF
j_call: TRBJ1-3
d_call: NA
v_call: TRBV5-8
clone_size: NA

cdr3_nt: TGTGCCAGCAGTCGTCTGGAGCGGAATGGCTACACCTTC
cdr3_aa: CASSRLERNGYTF
j_call: TRBJ1-2
d_call: NA
v_call: TRBV6-5
clone_size: once

cdr3_nt: TGTGCCAGCAGTGAGATAGGGGGTCTGGCAGATACGCAGTATTTT
cdr3_aa: CASSEIGGLADTQYF
j_call: TRBJ2-3
d_call: NA
v_call: TRBV6-1
clone_size: NA

cdr3_nt: TGTGCCAGCAGCGTCGGGGGACTAGTCAACGAGCAGTACTTC
cdr3_aa: CASSVGGLVNEQYF
j_call: TRBJ2-7
d_call: TRBD2
v_call: TRBV9
clone_size: NA

cdr3_nt: TGTGCCAGCAGCGTAGCCGGTCAAGGGCAGCCCCAGCATTTT
cdr3_aa: CASSVAGQGQPQHF
j_call: TRBJ1-5
d_call: NA
v_call: TRBV9
clone_size: few

cdr3_nt: TGTGCCAGCAGCTTGGGACAGGGGGAGGAGACCCAGTACTTC
cdr3_aa: CASSLGQGEETQYF
j_call: TRBJ2-5
d_call: TRBD1
v_call: TRBV7-9
clone_size: NA

cdr3_nt: TGTGCCACCGCGCCGGAGGCAAGCAGAGCACCCCTCCACTTT
cdr3_aa: CATAPEASRAPLHF
j_call: TRBJ1-6
d_call: NA
v_call: TRBV9
clone_size: NA

cdr3_nt: TGTGCCAGCAGTTACGGGACTAGCGGGGGCTCCTACGAGCAGTACTTC
cdr3_aa: CASSYGTSGGSYEQYF
j_call: TRBJ2-7
d_call: TRBD2
v_call: TRBV6-5
clone_size: NA

cdr3_nt: TGTGCCAGCAGTTCCCGACAGGGTAGCAATCAGCCCCAGCATTTT
cdr3_aa: CASSSRQGSNQPQHF
j_call: TRBJ1-5
d_call: TRBD1
v_call: TRBV6-6
clone_size: NA

cdr3_nt: TGTGCCAGCAGCCATAAGGGGCGGGATACGCAGTATTTT
cdr3_aa: CASSHKGRDTQYF
j_call: TRBJ2-3
d_call: NA
v_call: TRBV2
clone_size: NA

cdr3_nt: TGTGCCAGCAGCGTAGTCCCGGAAAACAATGAGCAGTTCTTC
cdr3_aa: CASSVVPENNEQFF
j_call: TRBJ2-1
d_call: NA
v_call: TRBV9
clone_size: NA

cdr3_nt: TGTGCCAGCAGTCCGGGGACAGGGACGGTAGGGGAGACCCAGTACTTC
cdr3_aa: CASSPGTGTVGETQYF
j_call: TRBJ2-5
d_call: TRBD1
v_call: TRBV28
clone_size: NA

cdr3_nt: TGTGCCAGCAACCCGAGGTCAGATACGCAGTATTTT
cdr3_aa: CASNPRSDTQYF
j_call: TRBJ2-3
d_call: NA
v_call: TRBV5-8
clone_size: NA

cdr3_nt: TGTGCCAGCAGCCGGCAGGGTGGCACTGAAGCTTTCTTT
cdr3_aa: CASSRQGGTEAFF
j_call: TRBJ1-1
d_call: NA
v_call: TRBV7-9
clone_size: NA

cdr3_nt: TGTGCCAGCAGCGTAGGGGAGGGGCGAACTGAAGCTTTCTTT
cdr3_aa: CASSVGEGRTEAFF
j_call: TRBJ1-1
d_call: NA
v_call: TRBV9
clone_size: few

cdr3_nt: TGTGCCAGCAGCCCCAATCCTAGTGGTTCACCCCTCCACTTT
cdr3_aa: CASSPNPSGSPLHF
j_call: TRBJ1-6
d_call: NA
v_call: TRBV11-2
clone_size: NA

cdr3_nt: TGTGCCAGCAGTCCCTTCCGACGCGATTCACCCCTCCACTTT
cdr3_aa: CASSPFRRDSPLHF
j_call: TRBJ1-6
d_call: NA
v_call: TRBV6-5
clone_size: NA

cdr3_nt: TGTGCCAGCAGTTGGGGACAGGAGGGTTCACCCCTCCACTTT
cdr3_aa: CASSWGQEGSPLHF
j_call: TRBJ1-6
d_call: TRBD1
v_call: TRBV6-5
clone_size: many

cdr3_nt: TGTGCCTGGCGGACAGGCGGAGTAAATTCACCCCTCCACTTT
cdr3_aa: CAWRTGGVNSPLHF
j_call: TRBJ1-6
d_call: TRBD1
v_call: TRBV30
clone_size: few

cdr3_nt: TGTGCCAGCAGTCTCCTACAACGGGGCTATGGCTACACCTTC
cdr3_aa: CASSLLQRGYGYTF
j_call: TRBJ1-2
d_call: NA
v_call: TRBV28
clone_size: NA

cdr3_nt: TGTGCCACCAGCAGCTCCGTGGGGGGCTACAATGAGCAGTTCTTC
cdr3_aa: CATSSSVGGYNEQFF
j_call: TRBJ2-1
d_call: NA
v_call: TRBV15
clone_size: NA